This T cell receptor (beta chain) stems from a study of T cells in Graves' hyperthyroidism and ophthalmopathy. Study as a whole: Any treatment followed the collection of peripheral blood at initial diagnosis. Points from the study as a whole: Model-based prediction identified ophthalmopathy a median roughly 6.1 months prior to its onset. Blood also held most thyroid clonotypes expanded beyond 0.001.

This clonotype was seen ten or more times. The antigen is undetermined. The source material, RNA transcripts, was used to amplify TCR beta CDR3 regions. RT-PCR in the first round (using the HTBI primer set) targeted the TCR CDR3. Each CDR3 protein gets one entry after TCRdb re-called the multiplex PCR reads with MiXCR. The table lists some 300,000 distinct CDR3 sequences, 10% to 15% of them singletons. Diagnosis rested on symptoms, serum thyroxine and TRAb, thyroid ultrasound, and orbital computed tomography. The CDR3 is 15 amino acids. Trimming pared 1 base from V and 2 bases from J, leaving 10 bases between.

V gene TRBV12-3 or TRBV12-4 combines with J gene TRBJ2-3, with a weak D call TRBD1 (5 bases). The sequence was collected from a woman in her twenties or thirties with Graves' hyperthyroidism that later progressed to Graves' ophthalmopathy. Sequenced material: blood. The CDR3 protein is CASSLGGHNTDTQYF. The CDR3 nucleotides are TGTGCCAGCAGTTTAGGTGGACACAACACAGATACGCAGTATTTT.